This T cell receptor (beta chain) originates from a study of T cell responses to AZD1222 COVID-19 vaccine (dated by TCRdb to about 2021). Context from the whole study: AZD1222 recipients with second doses at about 4 weeks or about 12 weeks were pooled, because spike-specific TCR depth and breadth did not differ between schedules. Enrollment into the trials was organized by age into subgroups of 18-55, 56-69 and 70-plus years, and those subgroups contained approximately 160, 26 and 62 TCR-sequenced participants, respectively. TCR sequencing was performed for 233 trial participants, of whom some 200 were given two doses of AZD1222 and approximately 25 were given two doses of MenACWY control vaccine.

Paper-wide results and their limitations: Conclusions about previously exposed vaccinees are limited, since just five to seven AZD1222 recipients were seropositive for SARS-CoV-2 at baseline. In the small 56-69-year group, the increase in depth fell short of significance, most likely because of low power. Vaccine-associated CD4 TCRs spanned the whole spike protein, with dominant responses in regions 160-218 and 743-854. Reportedly, close to half of the unique spike-specific TCRs recognized epitopes lying outside the regions that are mutated in the B.1.351 and B.1.1.7 variants. Because no day 14 peak-response samples were available, the repertoires could be characterized only after the peak T cell response. After two AZD1222 doses, both the breadth and the depth of spike-specific TCRs were significantly higher than at day 0 and than in MenACWY recipients. Participants were mostly white British, with more females than males. The authors suggested clonal diversity may have been underestimated.

The CDR3 regions of human TCRbeta chains were analyzed by immunosequencing. As for the original processing: Repertoire TCRs were matched against a reference library of SARS-CoV-2-specific TCRs generated with the MIRA antigen-specificity platform. Breadth was defined as the fraction of unique TCRs that were SARS-CoV-2-associated, and depth was defined as the fraction of total T cells that were SARS-CoV-2-associated. Each spike-specific TCR was assigned to its reactive spike region and to a CD4 or CD8 class using the MIRA data. Log10-transformed breadth and depth values were compared by one-way ANOVA with Sidak's multiple comparisons tests. TCRdb retrieved this table from immuneACCESS and kept in-frame rearrangements only. Not all clones are present; in checked studies, unresolved V genes account for under half, and no reason is known for the remainder. V, J and clone size are taken as reported in that table, and D and trimming were inferred from the DNA itself. This sample is represented by over 110,000 clones; just over 90% of them were singletons. The ten biggest clones cover roughly 4.9% of the sample.

About this clone: Its antigen target is currently unknown. Base-call qualities are not available, and no considerably larger clone is one nucleotide away.

Sample time point, as interpreted from the label and publication: baseline before first vaccination. Vaccinee samples were obtained from the UK trials COV001 and COV002, which included a single-blind randomized controlled phase 2/3 trial of AZD1222 (ChAdOx1 nCoV-19) in healthy adults. Trial participant PBMC samples were collected at day 0 and day 28 after the second dose for TCRbeta chain sequencing. Trimming costs V 4 bases and J 6 bases, and their ends lie 12 bases apart. The CDR3 goes from the cysteine to the phenylalanine over 14 residues. The only DNA kept is the CDR3, 42 bases in frame from the first base. Based on the germline V gene, the CDR1 and CDR2 sequences are LGHNA and YSLEER.

This receptor was identified in an adult in good health. The sequencing here drew on peripheral blood, taken on day 0 of AZD1222 vaccination. The sequence links TRBV4-3 to TRBJ2-2, and perhaps TRBD2 as D gene, on 5 matching bases. The sequenced DNA: TGCGCCAGCAGCCCTTCGGGAATTTCCGGGGAGCTGTTTTTT. It specifies CASSPSGISGELFF.